The 14 T cell receptor beta chains given below trace back to one sample, sequenced in a study of monozygotic twins with inflammatory bowel disease. TCRdb re-analyzed the 5' RACE reads; it lists each CDR3 protein once, without DNA. Here the sample table reports 300,000 to 400,000 distinct CDR3 sequences. Specimen: blood. All receptors come from a human donor with ulcerative colitis or Crohn's disease, or a healthy co-twin of an affected twin (not recorded which).

V and J are TRBV5-5 and TRBJ2-2; TCRdb reports TRBD2, a call that lacks DNA to check it against. This CDR3 spans 17 amino acids. Germline CDR1 reads SGHKS; CDR2 reads YYEKEE (reference sequence). Here the CDR3 reads CASSLLASGPNTGELFF.

V gene TRBV20-1 combines with J gene TRBJ2-3; TCRdb designates TRBD1, a call that cannot be tested without DNA. The CDR3 loop spans 15 amino acids. CDR1 is DFQATT, CDR2 SNEGSKA, per germline (reference sequence). The chain's CDR3 is CSARDHTGPTDTQYF.

This rearrangement joins TRBV5-6 to TRBJ1-5; the D call of TRBD1 rests on TCRdb alone, since no DNA is present to check it. The CDR3 has 15 residues. CDR1 is SGHDT and CDR2 is YYEEEE in the germline V gene. CDR3 loop: CASSAAPGSNQPQHF.

J is TRBJ1-4 and V is TRBV20-1; with no DNA, the TCRdb D assignment of TRBD1 cannot be verified. Looked up from germline, CDR1 is DFQATT and CDR2 is SNEGSKA (reference sequence). This CDR3 comprises 17 residues. CDR3 residues: CSAREDRGRVTNEKLFF.

CDR3 sequence: CASRAWQGNQPQHF. The chain couples TRBV12-3 or TRBV12-4 to TRBJ1-5. The CDR3 extends over 14 amino acids.

This sequence joins TRBV7-9 and TRBJ2-7; TCRdb reports TRBD2, a call that lacks DNA to check it against. There are 13 residues in the CDR3. Germline loops: CDR1 SEHNR, CDR2 FQNEAQ (reference sequence). The CDR3 loop reads CASTSGGIYEQYF.

The chain has TRBV7-6 and TRBJ1-4. There are 12 residues in the CDR3. CDR1 and CDR2 (germline): SGHVS, FNYEAQ. The CDR3 region is CASSHLNEKLFF.

The chain is built from TRBV20-1 and TRBJ2-5; the TCRdb call, TRBD2, lacks DNA for checking. There are 17 residues in the CDR3. From germline, CDR1 is DFQATT and CDR2 SNEGSKA (reference sequence). This CDR3 is CSASLPASGGHQETQYF.

This chain links TRBV3-1 with TRBJ2-7; without DNA, the TCRdb call of TRBD1 cannot be checked. The CDR3 contains 18 residues. Per germline, CDR1 LGHDT and CDR2 YNNKEL (reference sequence). The CDR3 spells CASSQDWSGTPGSRAQYF.

The rearrangement uses TRBV20-1 and TRBJ1-5; TCRdb selects TRBD1, and the lack of DNA leaves this call unchecked. Germline lookup yields CDR1 DFQATT and CDR2 SNEGSKA (reference sequence). This CDR3 comprises 16 residues. CDR3 sequence: CSARSRRGYSNQPQHF.

The rearrangement joins TRBV20-1 to TRBJ2-3; TCRdb proposes TRBD1, but this gene call is untestable without DNA. The length of the CDR3 is 15 residues. Germline loops: CDR1 DFQATT, CDR2 SNEGSKA (reference sequence). CDR3 sequence: CSAISRGGPTDTQYF.

The J gene is TRBJ2-2, the V gene TRBV10-2; TCRdb outputs TRBD2, but without DNA this stays unchecked. There are 17 residues in the CDR3. Germline CDR1 is WSHSY and CDR2 is SAAADI. This CDR3 reads CASSSGGALMNTGELFF.

The rearrangement links TRBV11-2 to TRBJ2-5; TCRdb's D call of TRBD2 is untestable without DNA. The CDR3 runs 19 residues. In germline, CDR1 is SGHAT, CDR2 FQNNGV. The CDR3 sequence is CASSLVPGLAGAHQETQYF.

This chain joins TRBV7-9 and TRBJ2-2. This CDR3 is built from 12 residues. Germline CDR1 SEHNR, CDR2 FQNEAQ (reference sequence). CDR3 loop: CASSLDFGELFF.